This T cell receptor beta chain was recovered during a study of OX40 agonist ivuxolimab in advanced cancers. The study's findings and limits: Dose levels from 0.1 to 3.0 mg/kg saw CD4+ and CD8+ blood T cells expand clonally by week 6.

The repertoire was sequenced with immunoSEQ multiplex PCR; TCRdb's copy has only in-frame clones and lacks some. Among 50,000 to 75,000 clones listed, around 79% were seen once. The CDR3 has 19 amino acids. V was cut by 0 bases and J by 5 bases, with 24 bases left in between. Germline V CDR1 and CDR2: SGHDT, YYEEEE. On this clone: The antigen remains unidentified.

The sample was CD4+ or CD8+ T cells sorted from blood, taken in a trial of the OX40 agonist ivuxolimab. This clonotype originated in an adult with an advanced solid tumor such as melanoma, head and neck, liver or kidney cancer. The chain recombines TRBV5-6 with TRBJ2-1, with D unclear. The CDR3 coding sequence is TGTGCCAGCAGCTTGGAATCTGGCAGGCCGATCCCAAAAGACAATGAGCAGTTCTTC. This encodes CASSLESGRPIPKDNEQFF. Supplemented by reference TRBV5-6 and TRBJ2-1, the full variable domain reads DAGVTQSPTHLIKTRGQQVTLRCSPKSGHDTVSWYQQALGQGPQFIFQYYEEEERQRGNFPDRFSGHQFPNYSSELNVNALLLGDSALYLCASSLESGRPIPKDNEQFFGPGTRLTVL.